The 32 T cell receptor beta chains below come from one sample, sequenced in a study of blood T cell repertoires in COVID-19. Assay used: immunoSEQ multiplex PCR; TCRdb lists only in-frame clones, some missing. The sample shows some 220,000 clones, roughly 82% of them seen only once. Sequencing used peripheral blood. These receptor sequences come from a man aged 45-60 years with active or convalescent COVID-19.

V gene TRBV5-5 combines with J gene TRBJ2-7; weak D call: TRBD1 (5 bases). The CDR3 is 14 residues long. Per the germline V gene, CDR1 is SGHKS and CDR2 is YYEKEE (reference sequence). The V gene lost 1 base and the J gene lost 4 bases, with 12 bases spanning the gap. In DNA, the CDR3 is TGTGCCAGCAGCTTGTGGTACCAGGGTTACGAGCAGTACGTC. This sequence encodes CASSLWYQGYEQYV.

The V gene is TRBV13, the J gene TRBJ2-1; D remains ambiguous. V was shortened by 0 bases and J by 5 bases, with 8 bases between the two germline ends. Germline V lookup: CDR1 PRHDT, CDR2 FYEKMQ (reference sequence). This CDR3 region has 14 residues. Here the CDR3 reads CASSLGGRNNEQFF. The CDR3 DNA reads as TGTGCCAGCAGCTTAGGGGGCAGGAACAATGAGCAGTTCTTC.

A word on this clone: In the same sample, other DNA sequences code for this CDR3. The rearrangement joins TRBV5-1 to TRBJ1-3; tentatively, D is TRBD1 (5 bases). The V gene lost 0 bases and the J gene lost 3 bases, with 7 bases spanning the gap. Per the germline V gene, CDR1 is SGHRS and CDR2 is YFSETQ. CDR3 length equals 14 residues. The CDR3 bases are TGCGCCAGCAGCTTGGCAGGGTATGGAAACACCATATATTTT. Protein: CASSLAGYGNTIYF.

The chain combines TRBV3-1 (or the pseudogene TRBV3-2) with TRBJ2-5, with TRBD2 matching over 12 bases. J lost 3 bases, V lost 4 bases, and 3 bases had no gene match. Germline V lookup: CDR1 LGHDT, CDR2 YNNKEL (reference sequence). There are 15 residues in the CDR3. For the CDR3, the DNA is TGTGCCAGCAGCCTACTAGCGGGAGGAGAAGAGACCCAGTACTTC. Translated: CASSLLAGGEETQYF.

The chain has TRBV27 and TRBJ1-5; D remains unclear. This CDR3 is 13 amino acids long. Trimming took off 0 bases at V and 5 bases at J, with 5 bases between the two ends. The germline V gene has CDR1 MNHEY and CDR2 SMNVEV (reference sequence). The CDR3 coding sequence is TGTGCCAGCAGTTTATCGAGAGATCAGCCCCAGCATTTT. Protein product: CASSLSRDQPQHF.

The chain has TRBV5-5 and TRBJ2-7; maybe TRBD1 (6 bases). Trimming stripped 0 bases from V and 4 bases from J, with 14 bases between. CDR1 and CDR2 (germline): SGHKS, YYEKEE (reference sequence). CDR3 length equals 15 residues. The CDR3 is CASSLASGHTYEQYV. As DNA, the CDR3 is TGTGCCAGCAGCTTGGCCTCGGGACATACTTACGAGCAGTACGTC.

The chain recombines TRBV19 with TRBJ1-6; D is possibly TRBD1 (5 bases). Deletions cut 5 bases from V and 10 bases from J, with 15 bases between. CDR3 length: 14 residues. Looked up from germline, CDR1 is LNHDA and CDR2 is SQIVND (reference sequence). CDR3 sequence reads: CASSRRGAGSPLHF. The DNA for the CDR3 is TGTGCCAGTAGTCGCCGCGGGGCCGGATCACCCCTCCACTTT.

This chain joins TRBV5-1 and TRBJ2-3, with D perhaps matching TRBD2 (6 bases). The germline V gene encodes CDR1 SGHRS and CDR2 YFSETQ. The V and J ends lost 0 bases and 3 bases respectively, with 14 bases between them. The CDR3 consists of 16 residues. CDR3: CASSLVTGAWTDTQYF. CDR3 DNA sequence: TGCGCCAGCAGCTTGGTAACGGGAGCTTGGACAGATACGCAGTATTTT.

The J gene is TRBJ2-1, the V gene TRBV5-1; D ambiguous. The V and J ends lost 4 bases and 0 bases respectively, with 14 bases between them. The CDR3 extends over 16 amino acids. The germline CDR1 and CDR2 sequences are SGHRS and YFSETQ. DNA for the CDR3: TGCGCCAGCAGCCTTGATCACAGAGACTCCTACAATGAGCAGTTCTTC. It yields the protein CASSLDHRDSYNEQFF. Supplemented by reference TRBV5-1 and TRBJ2-1, the full variable domain reads KAGVTQTPRYLIKTRGQQVTLSCSPISGHRSVSWYQQTPGQGLQFLFEYFSETQRNKGNFPGRFSGRQFSNSRSEMNVSTLELGDSALYLCASSLDHRDSYNEQFFGPGTRLTVL.

The V and J genes are TRBV15 and TRBJ2-1; unclear D gene. Germline CDR1 LNHNV, CDR2 YYDKDF (reference sequence). V dropped 0 bases and J dropped 10 bases, with 13 bases sitting between them. The CDR3 runs 14 residues. This chain's CDR3 is CATSRDRLVLEQFF. The CDR3 DNA reads TGTGCCACCAGCAGAGATAGGCTAGTCCTCGAGCAGTTCTTC.

V is TRBV19 and J is TRBJ2-2, with D possibly matching TRBD1 (5 bases). Per the germline V gene, CDR1 is LNHDA and CDR2 is SQIVND (reference sequence). The CDR3 runs to 17 residues. Trimming shortened V by 1 base and J by 2 bases, and 14 bases separated the two germline ends. The CDR3 sequence is CASSIGGVPRNTGELFF. In DNA form, the CDR3 reads TGTGCCAGTAGTATAGGGGGCGTCCCTCGAAACACCGGGGAGCTGTTTTTT.

The chain recombines TRBV9 with TRBJ2-7, with 7 bases aligning to TRBD2. Germline trimming cut 5 bases from V and 6 bases from J; bases unmatched to any gene: 11. The CDR3 has 14 amino acids. The germline gives CDR1 SGDLS, CDR2 YYNGEE. The CDR3: CASSPGAGEVEQYF. CDR3 coding DNA: TGTGCCAGCAGTCCCGGGGCGGGAGAAGTCGAGCAGTACTTC.

The CDR3 sequence is CASRQGRQGQETQYF. CDR3 nucleotides: TGTGCCAGCAGACAAGGTCGACAGGGTCAAGAGACCCAGTACTTC. The chain recombines TRBV6-1 with TRBJ2-5, with 7 bases identical to TRBD1. Germline assignment: CDR1 MNHNS and CDR2 SASEGT. The junction had 9 bases not matched to a gene; V was cut back by 6 bases and J by 2 bases. This CDR3 spans 15 amino acids.

The chain carries TRBV28 and TRBJ1-3; maybe TRBD1 (6 bases). The CDR3 totals 15 residues. Deletions cut 6 bases from V and 0 bases from J, with 12 bases between. Germline-derived CDR1 and CDR2 are MDHEN and SYDVKM. CDR3 in DNA: TGTGCCAGCAGAGTACAGGGCTTCTCTGGAAACACCATATATTTT. This sequence encodes CASRVQGFSGNTIYF.

V gene TRBV5-1 combines with J gene TRBJ1-5; tentative D call: TRBD1 (5 bases). Between the trimmed V and J ends, which lost 7 bases and 6 bases, there was a span of 17 bases. Per germline, CDR1 SGHRS and CDR2 YFSETQ. The CDR3 totals 14 residues. CDR3 sequence (DNA): TGCGCCAGCGCTGACCCAGGGCAGGGTCAGCCCCAGCATTTT. Translating gives CASADPGQGQPQHF.

The rearrangement joins TRBV4-2 to TRBJ1-6; D gene uncertain. This CDR3 comprises 12 residues. With 3 bases removed from V and 6 bases from J, the gap between germline ends came to 3 bases. Per the germline V gene, CDR1 is LGHNA and CDR2 is YNFKEQ. CDR3 DNA sequence: TGTGCCAGCAGCCAGGCTAATTCACCCCTCCACTTT. This sequence encodes CASSQANSPLHF.

V and J are TRBV7-2 and TRBJ1-3; D is perhaps TRBD1 (5 bases). V was pared by 4 bases and J by 0 bases, with 10 bases between. This CDR3 comprises 15 residues. Germline V gene lookup returns CDR1 SGHTA and CDR2 FQGNSA. In DNA form, the CDR3 reads TGTGCCAGCAGCTCGGGGGGGGGCTCTGGAAACACCATATATTTT. This gives the protein CASSSGGGSGNTIYF.

This clone was seen many times. The rearrangement uses TRBV4-3 and TRBJ2-1; TRBD1 aligns across 9 bases. Germline loops: CDR1 LGHNA, CDR2 YSLEER. With V trimmed by 0 bases and J by 3 bases, 18 bases remained unmatched. This CDR3 comprises 21 residues. CDR3 coding DNA: TGCGCCAGCAGCCAAGATAGGGACAGGGTGTTTGCGGGAGAGTTCTACAATGAGCAGTTCTTC. This codes for CASSQDRDRVFAGEFYNEQFF.

The V and J genes are TRBV7-2 and TRBJ2-5; TRBD2 matches 10 bases. V was clipped by 4 bases and J by 7 bases; unmatched bases: 9. Germline V gives CDR1 SGHTA, CDR2 FQGNSA. This CDR3 spans 15 amino acids. The CDR3 bases are TGTGCCAGCAGCTCGAATAGCGGGGGGAGTGGGACCCAGTACTTC. This gives the protein CASSSNSGGSGTQYF.

The chain recombines TRBV5-8 with TRBJ2-1; D gene uncertain. V was shortened by 1 base and J by 4 bases, with 6 bases between the two germline ends. In germline, CDR1 is SGHTS, CDR2 YDEGEE. The CDR3 totals 13 residues. CDR3 amino acids: CASSLSRYNEQFF. The CDR3 DNA follows: TGTGCCAGCAGCTTGAGCAGGTACAATGAGCAGTTCTTC.

In the case of this clone: Since a much larger clone is just one base distant, this may be a read error. This sample also contains other DNA sequences that code for the same CDR3. The chain has TRBV19 and TRBJ1-5; unclear D gene. The CDR3 is 14 amino acids. Germline lookup yields CDR1 LNHDA and CDR2 SQIVND (reference sequence). The CDR3 coding sequence is TGTGCCAGTAGTATTGGAGGAAAAGGCCAGCCTCAGCATTTT. It specifies CASSIGGKGQPQHF.

The rearrangement links TRBV28 to TRBJ2-4, with a possible D match to TRBD2 (7 bases). The CDR3 is 14 residues long. V shed 6 bases and J shed 8 bases, with 17 bases lying between them. Germline values: CDR1 MDHEN, CDR2 SYDVKM. The chain's CDR3 is CASSEATGRDIQYF. The CDR3 region has the DNA TGTGCCAGCAGCGAGGCTACAGGGAGGGACATTCAGTACTTC.

The chain couples TRBV5-1 to TRBJ2-3; 8 positions agree with TRBD2. V shed 0 bases, J shed 5 bases, and the junction held 8 bases outside the gene matches. The germline V gene has CDR1 SGHRS and CDR2 YFSETQ. The CDR3 is made up of 16 amino acids. DNA of the CDR3: TGCGCCAGCAGCTTGGTGATAGCGGGATCAGGAGATACGCAGTATTTT. Its protein is CASSLVIAGSGDTQYF.

The sample holds a few counts of this clone. The CDR3 coding sequence is TGTGCCAGAGGGTCAGGGGCCGGCAATCAGCCCCAGCATTTT. Translating it yields CARGSGAGNQPQHF. This chain uses TRBV5-3 with TRBJ1-5, with D maybe TRBD1 (6 bases). Being an ORF, TRBV5-3 has a function that is uncertain. Trimming took off 7 bases at V and 2 bases at J, with 13 bases between the two ends. CDR3 length equals 14 residues.

This clone was observed once. This chain connects TRBV11-2 to TRBJ1-4; D ambiguous. V lost 5 bases to trimming and J lost 7 bases, with 23 bases between them. The CDR3 extends over 17 amino acids. The V gene's germline CDR1 is SGHAT and CDR2 FQNNGV. CDR3 amino acids: CASSPPLRGAVGEKLFF. The CDR3 nucleotides read TGTGCCAGCAGCCCCCCCCTTCGGGGAGCTGTCGGTGAAAAACTGTTTTTT.

This sequence joins TRBV4-1 and TRBJ2-3, with D possibly TRBD2 on 5 matching bases. Trimming shortened V by 1 base and J by 0 bases, and 11 bases separated the two germline ends. This CDR3 is 16 amino acids long. The germline gives CDR1 MGHRA, CDR2 YSYEKL. CDR3 sequence (DNA): TGCGCCAGCAGCCAAGTGTTCCTAGCCAGCACAGATACGCAGTATTTT. Its translation is CASSQVFLASTDTQYF.

This chain links TRBV7-8 with TRBJ2-5; D perhaps matches TRBD2 (6 bases). Germline assignment: CDR1 SGHVS and CDR2 FQNEAQ. Trimming shortened V by 3 bases and J by 0 bases, and 11 bases separated the two germline ends. This CDR3 has 15 residues. In nucleotides, the CDR3 is TGTGCCAGCAGCTTGGGGAGCGGGTACCAAGAGACCCAGTACTTC. Encoded protein: CASSLGSGYQETQYF.

The genes are TRBV5-1 and TRBJ2-7; perhaps TRBD2 as D (6 bases). Germline V gene lookup returns CDR1 SGHRS and CDR2 YFSETQ. V was pared by 7 bases and J by 0 bases, with 17 bases between. The CDR3 is 15 residues long. The CDR3 protein is CASRSSSGSSYEQYF. The CDR3 DNA reads as TGCGCCAGCCGCTCAAGTAGCGGCAGCTCCTACGAGCAGTACTTC.

This rearrangement joins TRBV12-3 or TRBV12-4 to TRBJ1-1; D remains ambiguous. The CDR3 loop spans 13 amino acids. V was pared by 3 bases and J by 4 bases, with 9 bases between. This chain's CDR3 is CASSFTSGTEAFF. In nucleotides, the CDR3 is TGTGCCAGCAGTTTCACATCGGGCACTGAAGCTTTCTTT.

The J gene is TRBJ1-2, the V gene TRBV5-1; 9 bases fit TRBD1. The germline gives CDR1 SGHRS, CDR2 YFSETQ. V lost 1 base, J lost 7 bases, and 8 bases stayed unmatched. This CDR3 region has 15 residues. Here the CDR3 DNA reads TGCGCCAGCAGCTTGTCTACAGGGGGCCGGCGTGGCTACACCTTC. Residues: CASSLSTGGRRGYTF. The full variable domain, completed using reference TRBV5-1 and TRBJ1-2, is KAGVTQTPRYLIKTRGQQVTLSCSPISGHRSVSWYQQTPGQGLQFLFEYFSETQRNKGNFPGRFSGRQFSNSRSEMNVSTLELGDSALYLCASSLSTGGRRGYTFGSGTRLTVV.

The J gene is TRBJ2-5, the V gene TRBV28; D is perhaps TRBD1 (5 bases). The ends were cut back, 2 bases at V and 7 bases at J, with 11 bases in the middle. Germline CDR1 reads MDHEN; CDR2 reads SYDVKM. The CDR3 is 13 amino acids. The CDR3 DNA sequence: TGTGCCAGCAGTTTAGAGGCAGGGATGACCCAGTACTTC. This sequence encodes CASSLEAGMTQYF. The full variable domain, rest sourced from reference TRBV28 and TRBJ2-5, is DVKVTQSSRYLVKRTGEKVFLECVQDMDHENMFWYRQDPGLGLRLIYFSYDVKMKEKGDIPEGYSVSREKKERFSLILESASTNQTSMYLCASSLEAGMTQYFGPGTRLLVL.

This chain joins TRBV6-1 and TRBJ2-7; 9 bases agree with TRBD2. V lost 3 bases and J lost 4; bases outside the gene matches: 7. CDR3 length: 15 amino acids. The germline gives CDR1 MNHNS, CDR2 SASEGT. The CDR3 protein is CASSDLAGALYEQYF. The CDR3, as DNA: TGTGCCAGCAGTGATTTAGCGGGGGCTCTATACGAGCAGTACTTC.